This T cell receptor (beta chain) was identified during a study of stem cell transplantation in POMP-related autoinflammatory disease listed by TCRdb under 2021. Concerning the study at large: According to the study's hypothesis, the TRB repertoire gets skewed because defective thymoproteasomes impair MHC class I-dependent CD8+ T-cell differentiation and positive selection. The effect of POMP deficiency on T-cell receptor beta repertoire diversity and CDR3 characteristics was assessed using high-throughput TRB sequencing. Prior to transplant, the patients had skewing toward CD4+ naive T cells, low CD8+ T-cell proportions, and reduced T-cell cytokine secretion. After transplant, DNA chimerism analysis showed 100% donor engraftment of neutrophils and platelets through one year.

What the study reported, not specific to this receptor: A trend toward lower TRB diversity and higher clonality was observed in PRAID patients across all analyzed T-cell subsets. In PRAID patients, the trend toward increased clonality and lower diversity reached statistical significance only for regulatory T cells. The number of unique TRB V-J gene pairings in PRAID patients was restricted.

About this clone: Which antigen it targets is not known. No much larger clonotype is one base removed from it; base qualities were not supplied.

This specimen's time point label, interpreted: after hematopoietic stem cell transplant. PRAID was marked by prominent immunodeficiency together with autoinflammation. Before TRB sequencing, T-cell subsets (conventional T cells, CD8+ T cells, regulatory T cells, T follicular helper cells) were sorted. The library was obtained by the immunoSEQ multiplex PCR assay. The authors processed their data as follows. Repertoire diversity was quantified with Shannon entropy, accounting for clonal size distribution. The Gini-Simpson index (Simpson_1-D) served as the measure of how unequally clonotypes were distributed. What TCRdb holds here is the immuneACCESS table cut down to in-frame rearrangements. Part of the clones is not present; checked against another copy, under half of the missing clones reflect an unresolved V gene, and the others are unexplained. V and J calls and clone size are copied from that table; D and trimming were computed from the DNA. This sample is represented by tens of thousands of clones; roughly 93% of them were singletons. 0.5% to 0.85% of the sample is taken by the ten largest.

Via the germline V gene, CDR1 is MGHDK and CDR2 SYGVNS. The CDR3 measures 11 amino acids from cysteine to phenylalanine. Only the CDR3 portion is preserved as DNA: 33 bases, with reading frame beginning at the first base. V loses 4 bases of germline sequence and J loses 3 bases, and the interval between the two ends is 2 bases. This TCR was recovered from a human patient with POMP-related autoinflammation and immune dysregulation (PRAID). Some T cells may have been brought in with the graft after a transplant. The sequencing here drew on CD4+ T cells from PBMCs, taken after stem cell transplantation. This receptor chain uses TRBV25-1 and TRBJ2-3; the D gene lacks a confident call. The CDR3 region has the sequence CASSATDTQYF. The base sequence is TGTGCCAGCAGTGCAACAGATACGCAGTATTTT.